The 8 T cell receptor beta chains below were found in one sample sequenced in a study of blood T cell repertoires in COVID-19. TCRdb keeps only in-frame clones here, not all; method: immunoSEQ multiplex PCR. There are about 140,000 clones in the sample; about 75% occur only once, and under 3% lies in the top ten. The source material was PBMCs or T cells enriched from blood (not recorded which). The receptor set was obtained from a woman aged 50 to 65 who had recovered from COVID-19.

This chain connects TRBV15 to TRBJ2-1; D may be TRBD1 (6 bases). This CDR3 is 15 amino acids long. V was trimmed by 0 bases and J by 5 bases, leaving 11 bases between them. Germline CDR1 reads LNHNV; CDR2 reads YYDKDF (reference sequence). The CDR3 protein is CATSRDGGRDNEQFF. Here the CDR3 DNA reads TGTGCCACCAGCAGAGATGGGGGCCGCGACAATGAGCAGTTCTTC.

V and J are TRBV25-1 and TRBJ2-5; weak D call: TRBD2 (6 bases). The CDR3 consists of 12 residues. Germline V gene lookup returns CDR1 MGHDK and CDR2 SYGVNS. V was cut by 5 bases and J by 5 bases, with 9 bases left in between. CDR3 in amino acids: CASSPSGETQYF. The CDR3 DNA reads TGTGCCAGCAGTCCCAGCGGGGAGACCCAGTACTTC.

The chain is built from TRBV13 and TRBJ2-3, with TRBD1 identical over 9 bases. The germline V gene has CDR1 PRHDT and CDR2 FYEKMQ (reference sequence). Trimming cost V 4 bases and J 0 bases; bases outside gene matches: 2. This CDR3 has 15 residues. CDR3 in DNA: TGTGCCAGCAGCTCCGGGACAGGGAGCACAGATACGCAGTATTTT. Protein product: CASSSGTGSTDTQYF.

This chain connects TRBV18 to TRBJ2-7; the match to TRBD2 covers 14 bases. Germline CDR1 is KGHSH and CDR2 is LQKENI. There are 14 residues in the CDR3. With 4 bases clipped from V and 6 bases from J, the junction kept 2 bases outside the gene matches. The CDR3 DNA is TGTGCCAGCTCACTGGGACTAGCGGGGGTCGAGCAGTACTTC. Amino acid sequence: CASSLGLAGVEQYF.

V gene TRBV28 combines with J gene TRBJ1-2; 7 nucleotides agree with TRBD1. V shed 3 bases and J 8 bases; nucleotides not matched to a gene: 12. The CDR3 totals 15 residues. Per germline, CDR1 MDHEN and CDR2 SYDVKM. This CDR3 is CASSLPVNRGGGYTF. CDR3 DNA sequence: TGTGCCAGCAGTTTGCCCGTCAACAGGGGTGGCGGCTACACCTTC.

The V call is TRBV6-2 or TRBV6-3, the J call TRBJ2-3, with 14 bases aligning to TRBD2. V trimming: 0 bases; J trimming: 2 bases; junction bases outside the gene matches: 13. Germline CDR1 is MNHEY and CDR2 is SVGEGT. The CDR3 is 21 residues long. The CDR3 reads CASSYSLTSGGAYGSTDTQYF. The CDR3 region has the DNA TGTGCCAGCAGTTACTCTCTGACTAGCGGGGGGGCCTATGGTTCCACAGATACGCAGTATTTT.

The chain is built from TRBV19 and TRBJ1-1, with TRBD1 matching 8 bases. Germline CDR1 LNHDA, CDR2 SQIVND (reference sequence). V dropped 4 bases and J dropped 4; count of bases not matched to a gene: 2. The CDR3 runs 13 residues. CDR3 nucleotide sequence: TGTGCCAGTAGTAGAGGACAGGGCACTGAAGCTTTCTTT. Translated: CASSRGQGTEAFF.

This CDR3 reads CASNLGQTYTGELFF. Written as DNA, the CDR3 is TGTGCCAGCAATCTCGGACAGACATACACCGGGGAGCTGTTTTTT. This rearrangement joins TRBV6-5 to TRBJ2-2, with a weak D call TRBD1 (6 bases). Trimming pared 7 bases from V and 3 bases from J, leaving 15 bases between. The germline V gene has CDR1 MNHEY and CDR2 SVGAGI. The CDR3 length is 15 residues.